What follows are 27 T cell receptor beta chains derived from one specimen sequenced in a study of cytomegalovirus exposure and HLA in healthy donors. PCR amplification relied on 60 Vbeta primers (plus 13 Jbeta primers). Using immunoSEQ multiplex PCR, the repertoire was profiled, and TCRdb retains in-frame clones only, with some absent. The data contain roughly 120,000 clones, over 60% of them singletons. The sample was PBMCs. The receptor set was obtained from a woman in her fifties or sixties in good health and CMV-seropositive.

The chain has TRBV5-1 and TRBJ2-6, with TRBD1 identical over 10 bases. The junction had 8 bases not matched to a gene; V was cut back by 4 bases and J by 4 bases. CDR1 SGHRS and CDR2 YFSETQ come from the germline V gene. This CDR3 contains 17 residues. The CDR3 region is CASSTGQGRIGANVLTF. CDR3 bases: TGCGCCAGCAGCACGGGACAGGGGAGGATCGGGGCCAACGTCCTGACTTTC. The entire variable domain, with the rest obtained from reference TRBV5-1 and TRBJ2-6, is as follows: KAGVTQTPRYLIKTRGQQVTLSCSPISGHRSVSWYQQTPGQGLQFLFEYFSETQRNKGNFPGRFSGRQFSNSRSEMNVSTLELGDSALYLCASSTGQGRIGANVLTFGAGSRLTVL.

This chain links TRBV6-5 with TRBJ2-3; 9 nucleotides match TRBD2. The junction had 7 bases not matched to a gene; V was cut back by 6 bases and J by 3 bases. The germline gives CDR1 MNHEY, CDR2 SVGAGI. The CDR3 runs 15 residues. CDR3 loop: CASRPGLAVTDTQYF. For the CDR3, the DNA is TGTGCCAGCAGACCGGGACTAGCTGTTACAGATACGCAGTATTTT.

V usage is TRBV25-1 and J usage is TRBJ2-7; maybe TRBD1 (6 bases). Germline CDR1 and CDR2: MGHDK and SYGVNS. With 6 bases removed from V and 3 bases from J, the gap between germline ends came to 21 bases. The CDR3 is made up of 16 amino acids. CDR3 sequence reads: CASSLGGATLFYEQYF. CDR3 nucleotide sequence: TGTGCCAGCAGCCTAGGGGGTGCCACGTTGTTCTACGAGCAGTACTTC.

This clone was picked up a small number of times. The rearrangement links TRBV5-1 to TRBJ1-1; weak D call: TRBD1 (5 bases). Germline V gene lookup returns CDR1 SGHRS and CDR2 YFSETQ. V lost 7 bases and J lost 3, with 13 bases in between. The CDR3 loop spans 13 amino acids. The CDR3 DNA is TGCGCCAGCTCGGGGGAGGGGTACACTGAAGCTTTCTTT. Translated, it gives CASSGEGYTEAFF.

V usage is TRBV5-4 and J usage is TRBJ2-7, with TRBD1 as a possible D gene (6 bases). Germline V CDR1 and CDR2: SGHNT, YYREEE (reference sequence). Trimming took off 4 bases at V and 2 bases at J, with 10 bases between the two ends. This CDR3 region has 13 residues. The CDR3 spells CASSQHRAYEQYF. DNA of the CDR3: TGTGCCAGCAGCCAACACAGGGCCTACGAGCAGTACTTC.

This clone has ten or more counts. The rearrangement joins TRBV19 to TRBJ2-1; 14 bases are a match to TRBD2. The V gene's germline CDR1 is LNHDA and CDR2 SQIVND (reference sequence). The CDR3 is 14 amino acids. Trimming took 9 bases from V and 4 from J; bases not matched to a gene: 2. CDR3 nucleotide sequence: TGTGCCAGCGGGACTAGCGGGAGATACAATGAGCAGTTCTTC. This gives the protein CASGTSGRYNEQFF. Supplemented by reference TRBV19 and TRBJ2-1, the full variable domain reads DGGITQSPKYLFRKEGQNVTLSCEQNLNHDAMYWYRQDPGQGLRLIYYSQIVNDFQKGDIAEGYSVSREKKESFPLTVTSAQKNPTAFYLCASGTSGRYNEQFFGPGTRLTVL.

The chain has TRBV2 and TRBJ1-1; D is perhaps TRBD1 (5 bases). V lost 7 bases and J 5 bases, leaving 17 bases between the germline ends. From germline, CDR1 is SNHLY and CDR2 FYNNEI. This CDR3 is built from 14 residues. The DNA of the CDR3 is TGTGCCAGCATTGGGTACCCCGGGGGGACTGAAGCTTTCTTT. It yields the protein CASIGYPGGTEAFF.

This chain links TRBV25-1 with TRBJ2-7; 10 bases are a match to TRBD2. Trimming cost V 7 bases and J 0 bases; bases outside gene matches: 3. The germline CDR1 and CDR2 sequences are MGHDK and SYGVNS. The CDR3 runs 14 residues. Here the CDR3 DNA reads TGTGCCAGCACCACTAGCGGGGCCTCCTACGAGCAGTACTTC. Amino acid sequence: CASTTSGASYEQYF.

This chain uses TRBV29-1 with TRBJ2-7; no definite D call. V was pared by 4 bases and J by 4 bases, with 8 bases between. Germline values: CDR1 SQVTM, CDR2 ANQGSEA. This CDR3 is built from 11 residues. CDR3 DNA: TGCAGCGTTGTGGAGCCTTACGAGCAGTACTTC. Amino acids: CSVVEPYEQYF.

The chain employs TRBV18 and TRBJ2-7; 10 bases line up with TRBD2. V lost 1 base and J lost 6; bases outside the gene matches: 6. Germline CDR1 KGHSH, CDR2 LQKENI. CDR3 size: 15 residues. Here the CDR3 DNA reads TGTGCCAGCTCACCACAAGCTAGCGGGAGTTTCGAGCAGTACTTC. Its translation is CASSPQASGSFEQYF.

This chain connects TRBV9 to TRBJ1-1; the D gene is possibly TRBD1 (6 bases). V was pared by 4 bases and J by 1 base, with 23 bases between. The length of the CDR3 is 18 residues. Germline V lookup: CDR1 SGDLS, CDR2 YYNGEE. This chain's CDR3 is CASSLRVGGAGGNTEAFF. The CDR3 nucleotides read TGTGCCAGCAGCCTCCGAGTTGGGGGCGCGGGGGGGAACACTGAAGCTTTCTTT.

V and J are TRBV6-1 and TRBJ1-5; D is unclear. V was cut by 2 bases and J by 2 bases, with 10 bases left in between. Germline CDR1 is MNHNS and CDR2 is SASEGT. This CDR3 contains 15 residues. CDR3 nucleotide sequence: TGTGCCAGCAGTGAAAGGTGGGCCGGCAATCAGCCCCAGCATTTT. It yields the protein CASSERWAGNQPQHF.

The chain joins TRBV7-2 to TRBJ2-2, with TRBD2 matching over 14 bases. Germline-derived CDR1 and CDR2 are SGHTA and FQGNSA. CDR3 length: 14 amino acids. Losses at the gene ends were 8 bases for V and 6 bases for J; bases not matched to a gene: 2. CDR3 protein: CASGGLAGAGELFF. Here the CDR3 DNA reads TGTGCCAGCGGGGGACTAGCGGGAGCCGGGGAGCTGTTTTTT.

The V call is TRBV6-5, the J call TRBJ1-4; 8 positions agree with TRBD1. The CDR3 has 15 amino acids. From germline, CDR1 is MNHEY and CDR2 SVGAGI. Trimming removed 8 bases from V and 3 bases from J; junction bases left unmatched: 8. CDR3 protein: CASAGGAGANEKLFF. The CDR3 DNA reads TGTGCCAGCGCAGGGGGCGCAGGGGCTAATGAAAAACTGTTTTTT.

The chain is built from TRBV10-3 and TRBJ1-5, with TRBD1 matching over 8 bases. J gave up 5 bases and V 4 bases, and 1 base lay outside the gene matches. This CDR3 region has 13 residues. Germline V gene lookup returns CDR1 ENHRY and CDR2 SYGVKD. CDR3: CAISADRDQPQHF. The CDR3 coding sequence is TGTGCCATCAGTGCGGACAGGGATCAGCCCCAGCATTTT.

The V and J genes are TRBV6-1 and TRBJ2-7; tentative D call: TRBD2 (7 bases). In germline, CDR1 is MNHNS, CDR2 SASEGT. The CDR3 covers 15 residues. V was clipped by 3 bases and J by 1 base, with 13 bases between them. Here the CDR3 DNA reads TGTGCCAGCAGTGATAGAGGGGGGGGTTCCTACGAGCAGTACTTC. This encodes CASSDRGGGSYEQYF.

This chain links TRBV4-1 with TRBJ2-1; D might be TRBD2 (5 bases). The germline V and J ends were trimmed by 2 bases and 4 bases, with 12 bases remaining between them. This CDR3 contains 15 residues. Per germline, CDR1 MGHRA and CDR2 YSYEKL. CDR3: CASSQPPPGYNEQFF. The CDR3 DNA reads as TGCGCCAGCAGCCAACCTCCCCCGGGGTACAATGAGCAGTTCTTC.

The genes are TRBV7-6 and TRBJ1-3, with 7 nucleotides matching TRBD1. Germline-derived CDR1 and CDR2 are SGHVS and FNYEAQ. The junction had 3 bases not matched to a gene; V was cut back by 1 base and J by 0 bases. The CDR3 is 16 residues long. CDR3 DNA sequence: TGTGCCAGCAGCTTAGTCTACAGGGGCTCTGGAAACACCATATATTTT. Translating it yields CASSLVYRGSGNTIYF.

This clone turned up a few times. The V call is TRBV6-1, the J call TRBJ2-2; TRBD2 agrees at 7 bases. J lost 7 bases, V lost 7 bases, and 6 bases had no gene match. CDR3 length: 13 amino acids. The V gene's germline CDR1 is MNHNS and CDR2 SASEGT. In nucleotides, the CDR3 is TGTGCCAGCACGACTAGCAGGAGCGGGGAGCTGTTTTTT. Its translation: CASTTSRSGELFF.

The chain links TRBV11-2 to TRBJ2-5; D gene ambiguous. The J call may be in error: the DNA end matches TRBJ2-7 better. Per the germline V gene, CDR1 is SGHAT and CDR2 is FQNNGV. CDR3 length equals 12 residues. In DNA, the CDR3 is TGTGCCAGCAGCCCCACCTTCTACGAGCAGTACTTC. It encodes CASSPTFYEQYF.

The chain recombines TRBV29-1 with TRBJ1-2, with 9 bases matching TRBD1. The CDR3 spans 12 residues. V trimming: 4 bases; J trimming: 5 bases; junction bases outside the gene matches: 2. The V gene's germline CDR1 is SQVTM and CDR2 ANQGSEA. CDR3 loop: CSVADRGYGYTF. The CDR3 DNA reads as TGCAGCGTTGCCGACAGGGGGTATGGCTACACCTTC.

The V gene is TRBV28, the J gene TRBJ2-4; a possible D gene is TRBD1 (6 bases). The ends were cut back, 6 bases at V and 1 base at J, with 16 bases in the middle. The CDR3 loop spans 16 amino acids. Germline lookup yields CDR1 MDHEN and CDR2 SYDVKM. This CDR3 reads CASSRGQPAAKNIQYF. The CDR3 DNA is TGTGCCAGCAGCCGGGGACAACCGGCGGCCAAAAACATTCAGTACTTC.

This clone appeared a single time. The genes are TRBV27 and TRBJ1-2; D uncertain. The CDR3 has 13 residues. Per germline, CDR1 MNHEY and CDR2 SMNVEV (reference sequence). Deletions cut 3 bases from V and 3 bases from J, with 8 bases between. The CDR3 region is CASSLGSYYGYTF. In nucleotides, the CDR3 is TGTGCCAGCAGTTTGGGTAGCTACTATGGCTACACCTTC.

V usage is TRBV28 and J usage is TRBJ1-1, with 9 bases matching TRBD1. CDR3 length equals 15 residues. Trimming took 6 bases from V and 3 from J; bases not matched to a gene: 8. CDR1 MDHEN and CDR2 SYDVKM come from the germline V gene. CDR3 bases: TGTGCCAGCAGCCCCGGCGACAGGGGGTACACTGAAGCTTTCTTT. This translates into CASSPGDRGYTEAFF.

This clone was recorded once. J is TRBJ1-2 and V is TRBV2; the D gene is possibly TRBD1 (5 bases). Germline V gives CDR1 SNHLY, CDR2 FYNNEI. Between the trimmed V and J ends, which lost 4 bases and 2 bases, there was a span of 11 bases. The CDR3 loop spans 14 amino acids. The CDR3 region is CASSGLGGNYGYTF. The CDR3 coding sequence is TGTGCCAGCAGTGGGTTGGGGGGGAACTATGGCTACACCTTC.

The chain joins TRBV5-1 to TRBJ2-1; 12 bases are a match to TRBD2. Germline V gives CDR1 SGHRS, CDR2 YFSETQ. The CDR3 consists of 15 residues. V trimming: 3 bases; J trimming: 6 bases; junction bases outside the gene matches: 4. The CDR3 here is CASSSLAGGLNEQFF. The CDR3, as DNA: TGCGCCAGCAGCTCCCTAGCGGGAGGGCTCAATGAGCAGTTCTTC.

The gene calls are TRBV29-1 and TRBJ1-4; D is perhaps TRBD1 (5 bases). This CDR3 comprises 14 residues. In germline, CDR1 is SQVTM, CDR2 ANQGSEA. With 4 bases removed from V and 0 bases from J, the gap between germline ends came to 9 bases. The CDR3, as DNA: TGCAGCGTTGGGCAGGGTGCAACTAATGAAAAACTGTTTTTT. Protein: CSVGQGATNEKLFF.